This T cell receptor (beta chain) was sequenced in a study of shared clonotypes between healthy human individuals. CDR1 WSHSY and CDR2 SAAADI come from the germline V gene. V dropped 2 bases and J dropped 4 bases, with 11 bases sitting between them. The CDR3 extends over 14 amino acids. All donors were healthy HIV-negative adults lacking recent acute infections or vaccinations. TCRdb keeps only in-frame clones here, not all; method: immunoSEQ multiplex PCR. Of fewer than 550,000 clones listed, 75% to 80% are singletons. This TCR came from a woman aged 40 to 50 in good health. Some clones in this sample may be carry-over from other donors' samples. This rearrangement joins TRBV10-2 to TRBJ1-1; possibly TRBD1 for D (5 bases). Sequences were obtained from PBMCs. CDR3: CASSEQQGATEAFF. The CDR3 DNA reads as TGCGCCAGCAGTGAGCAGCAGGGAGCCACTGAAGCTTTCTTT.